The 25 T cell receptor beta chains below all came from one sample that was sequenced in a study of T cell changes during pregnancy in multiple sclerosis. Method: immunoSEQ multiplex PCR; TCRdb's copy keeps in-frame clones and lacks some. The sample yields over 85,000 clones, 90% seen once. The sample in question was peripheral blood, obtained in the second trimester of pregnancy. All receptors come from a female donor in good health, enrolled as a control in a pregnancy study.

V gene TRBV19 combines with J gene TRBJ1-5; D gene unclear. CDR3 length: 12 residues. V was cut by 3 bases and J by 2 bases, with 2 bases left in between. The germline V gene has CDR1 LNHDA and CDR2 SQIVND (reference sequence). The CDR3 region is CASSIGNQPQHF. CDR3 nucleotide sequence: TGTGCCAGTAGTATCGGCAATCAGCCCCAGCATTTT.

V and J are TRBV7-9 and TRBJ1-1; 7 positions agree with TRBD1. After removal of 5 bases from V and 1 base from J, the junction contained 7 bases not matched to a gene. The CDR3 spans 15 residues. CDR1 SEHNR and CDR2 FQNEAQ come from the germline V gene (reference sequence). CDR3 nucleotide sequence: TGTGCCAGCAGCCTACCGAGGACAGGGAACACTGAAGCTTTCTTT. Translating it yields CASSLPRTGNTEAFF.

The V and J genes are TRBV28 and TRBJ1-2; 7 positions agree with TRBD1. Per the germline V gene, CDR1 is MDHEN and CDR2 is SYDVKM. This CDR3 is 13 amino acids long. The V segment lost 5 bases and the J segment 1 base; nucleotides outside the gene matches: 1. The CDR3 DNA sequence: TGTGCCAGCAGTCAGGGGGTTAACTATGGCTACACCTTC. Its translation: CASSQGVNYGYTF.

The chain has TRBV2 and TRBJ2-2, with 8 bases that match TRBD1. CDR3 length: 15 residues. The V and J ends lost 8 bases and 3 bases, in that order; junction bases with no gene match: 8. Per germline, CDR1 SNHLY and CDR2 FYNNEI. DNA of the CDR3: TGTGCCAGCGGACACAGGGGGTGGGACACCGGGGAGCTGTTTTTT. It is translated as CASGHRGWDTGELFF.

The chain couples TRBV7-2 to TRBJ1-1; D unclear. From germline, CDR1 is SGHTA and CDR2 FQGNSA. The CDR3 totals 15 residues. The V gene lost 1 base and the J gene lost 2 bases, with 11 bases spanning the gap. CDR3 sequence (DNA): TGTGCCAGCAGCTTAGTCTTGGCGGCCAACACTGAAGCTTTCTTT. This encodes CASSLVLAANTEAFF.

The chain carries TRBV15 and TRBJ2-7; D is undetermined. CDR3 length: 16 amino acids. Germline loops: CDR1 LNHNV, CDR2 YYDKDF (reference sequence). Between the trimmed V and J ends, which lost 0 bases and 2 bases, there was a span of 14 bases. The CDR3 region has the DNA TGTGCCACCAGCAGAGATCGAATGAGAGTTGCCTACGAGCAGTACTTC. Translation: CATSRDRMRVAYEQYF.

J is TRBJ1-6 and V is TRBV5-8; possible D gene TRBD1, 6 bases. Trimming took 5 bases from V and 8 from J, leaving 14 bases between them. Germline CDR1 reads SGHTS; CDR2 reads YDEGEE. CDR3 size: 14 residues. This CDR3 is CASREDSAYSPLHF. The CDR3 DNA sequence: TGTGCCAGCAGGGAGGACAGTGCCTATTCACCCCTCCACTTT. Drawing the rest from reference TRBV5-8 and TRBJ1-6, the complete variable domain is EAGVTQSPTHLIKTRGQQATLRCSPISGHTSVYWYQQALGLGLQFLLWYDEGEERNRGNFPPRFSGRQFPNYSSELNVNALELEDSALYLCASREDSAYSPLHFGNGTRLTVT.

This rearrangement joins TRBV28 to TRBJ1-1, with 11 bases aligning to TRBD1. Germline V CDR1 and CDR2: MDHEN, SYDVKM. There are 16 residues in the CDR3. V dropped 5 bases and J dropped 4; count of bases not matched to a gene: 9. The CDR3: CASSIPGQGVFTEAFF. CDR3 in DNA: TGTGCCAGCAGTATCCCGGGACAGGGGGTTTTCACTGAAGCTTTCTTT.

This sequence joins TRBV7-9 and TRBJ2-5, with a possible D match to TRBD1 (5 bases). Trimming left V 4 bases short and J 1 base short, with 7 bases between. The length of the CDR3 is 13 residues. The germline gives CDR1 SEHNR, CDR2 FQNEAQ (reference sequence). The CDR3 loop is CASSWGSQETQYF. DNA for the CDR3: TGTGCCAGCAGCTGGGGCAGCCAAGAGACCCAGTACTTC.

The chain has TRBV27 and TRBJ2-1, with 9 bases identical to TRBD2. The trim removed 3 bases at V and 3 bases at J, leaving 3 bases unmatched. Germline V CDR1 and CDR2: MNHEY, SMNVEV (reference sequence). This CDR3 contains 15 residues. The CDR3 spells CASSFERGVYNEQFF. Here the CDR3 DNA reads TGTGCCAGCAGTTTTGAGCGGGGGGTCTACAATGAGCAGTTCTTC.

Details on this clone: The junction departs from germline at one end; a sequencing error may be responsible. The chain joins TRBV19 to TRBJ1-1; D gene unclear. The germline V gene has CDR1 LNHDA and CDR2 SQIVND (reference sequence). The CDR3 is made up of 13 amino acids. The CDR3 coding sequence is TGTGCCAGTAACCCCAGGTTGAATACTGAAGCTTTCTTT. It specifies CASNPRLNTEAFF.

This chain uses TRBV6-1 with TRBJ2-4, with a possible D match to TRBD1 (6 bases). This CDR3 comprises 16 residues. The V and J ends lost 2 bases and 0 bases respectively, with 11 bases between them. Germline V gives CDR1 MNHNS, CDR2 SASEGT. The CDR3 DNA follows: TGTGCCAGCAGTGAATTGGTAGGGGGAGCCAAAAACATTCAGTACTTC. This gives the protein CASSELVGGAKNIQYF.

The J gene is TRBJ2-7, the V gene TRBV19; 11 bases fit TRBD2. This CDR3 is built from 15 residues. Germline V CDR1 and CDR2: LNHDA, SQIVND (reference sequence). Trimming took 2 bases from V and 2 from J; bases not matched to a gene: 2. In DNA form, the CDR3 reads TGTGCCAGTAGTATACGTAGCGGGGGGGCCTACGAGCAGTACTTC. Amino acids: CASSIRSGGAYEQYF. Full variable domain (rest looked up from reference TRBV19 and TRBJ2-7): DGGITQSPKYLFRKEGQNVTLSCEQNLNHDAMYWYRQDPGQGLRLIYYSQIVNDFQKGDIAEGYSVSREKKESFPLTVTSAQKNPTAFYLCASSIRSGGAYEQYFGPGTRLTVT.

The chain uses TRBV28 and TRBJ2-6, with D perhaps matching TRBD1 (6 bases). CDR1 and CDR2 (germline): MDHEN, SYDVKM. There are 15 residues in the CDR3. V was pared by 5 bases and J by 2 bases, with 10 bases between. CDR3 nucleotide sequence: TGTGCCAGCAGTCCCCCAGGGGCTGGGGCCAACGTCCTGACTTTC. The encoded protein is CASSPPGAGANVLTF.

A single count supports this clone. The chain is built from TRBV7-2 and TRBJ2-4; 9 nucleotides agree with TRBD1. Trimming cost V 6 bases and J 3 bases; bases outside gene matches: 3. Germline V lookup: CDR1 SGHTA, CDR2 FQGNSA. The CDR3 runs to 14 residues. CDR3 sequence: CASSRQGVKNIQYF. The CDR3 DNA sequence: TGTGCCAGCAGTCGACAGGGGGTCAAAAACATTCAGTACTTC.

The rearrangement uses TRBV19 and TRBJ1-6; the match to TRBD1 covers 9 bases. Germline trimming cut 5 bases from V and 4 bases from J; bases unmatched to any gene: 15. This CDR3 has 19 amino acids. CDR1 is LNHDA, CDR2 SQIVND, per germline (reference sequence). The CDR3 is CASSGTGKTSFEYNSPLHF. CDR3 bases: TGTGCCAGTAGTGGGACAGGGAAGACCTCCTTTGAATATAATTCACCCCTCCACTTT.

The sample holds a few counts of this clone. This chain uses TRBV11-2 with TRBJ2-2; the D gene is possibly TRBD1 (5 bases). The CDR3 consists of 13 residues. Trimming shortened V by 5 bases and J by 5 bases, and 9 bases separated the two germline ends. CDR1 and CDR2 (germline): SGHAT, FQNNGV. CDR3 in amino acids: CASSARGTGELFF. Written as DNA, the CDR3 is TGTGCCAGCAGCGCAAGGGGAACCGGGGAGCTGTTTTTT. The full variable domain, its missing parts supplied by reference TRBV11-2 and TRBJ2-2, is EAGVAQSPRYKIIEKRQSVAFWCNPISGHATLYWYQQILGQGPKLLIQFQNNGVVDDSQLPKDRFSAERLKGVDSTLKIQPAKLEDSAVYLCASSARGTGELFFGEGSRLTVL.

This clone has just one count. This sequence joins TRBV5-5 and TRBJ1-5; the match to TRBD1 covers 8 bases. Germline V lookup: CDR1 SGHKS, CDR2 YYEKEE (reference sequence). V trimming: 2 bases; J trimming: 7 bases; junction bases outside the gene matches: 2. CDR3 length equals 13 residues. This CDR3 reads CASSFGTGQPQHF. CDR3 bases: TGTGCCAGCAGCTTCGGGACAGGACAGCCCCAGCATTTT.

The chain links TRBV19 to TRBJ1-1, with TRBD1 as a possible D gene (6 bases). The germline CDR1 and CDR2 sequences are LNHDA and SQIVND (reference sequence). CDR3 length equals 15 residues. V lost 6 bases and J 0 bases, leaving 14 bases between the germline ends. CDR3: CASRQPGAMNTEAFF. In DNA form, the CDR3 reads TGTGCCAGTAGACAACCAGGGGCCATGAACACTGAAGCTTTCTTT.

The DNA for the CDR3 is TGCGCCAGCAGCCCAGACTCCGGACAGGGCGGGACTGAAGCTTTCTTT. This translates into CASSPDSGQGGTEAFF. The J gene is TRBJ1-1, the V gene TRBV5-1; 8 nucleotides line up with TRBD1. Per the germline V gene, CDR1 is SGHRS and CDR2 is YFSETQ. V shed 4 bases, J shed 5 bases, and the junction held 13 bases outside the gene matches. This CDR3 contains 16 residues. The full variable domain, rest sourced from reference TRBV5-1 and TRBJ1-1, is KAGVTQTPRYLIKTRGQQVTLSCSPISGHRSVSWYQQTPGQGLQFLFEYFSETQRNKGNFPGRFSGRQFSNSRSEMNVSTLELGDSALYLCASSPDSGQGGTEAFFGQGTRLTVV.

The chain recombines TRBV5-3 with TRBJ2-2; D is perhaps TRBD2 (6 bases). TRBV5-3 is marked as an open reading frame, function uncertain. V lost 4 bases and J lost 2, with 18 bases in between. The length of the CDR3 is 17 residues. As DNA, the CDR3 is TGTGCCAGAAGCCGTGGGACTGACAATTTCAACACCGGGGAGCTGTTTTTT. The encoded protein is CARSRGTDNFNTGELFF.

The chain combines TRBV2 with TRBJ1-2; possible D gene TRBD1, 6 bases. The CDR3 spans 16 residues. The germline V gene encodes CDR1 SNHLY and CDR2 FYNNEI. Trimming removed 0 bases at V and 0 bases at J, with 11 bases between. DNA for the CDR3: TGTGCCAGCAGTGAAGCGGGACAAGGTCCTAACTATGGCTACACCTTC. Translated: CASSEAGQGPNYGYTF.

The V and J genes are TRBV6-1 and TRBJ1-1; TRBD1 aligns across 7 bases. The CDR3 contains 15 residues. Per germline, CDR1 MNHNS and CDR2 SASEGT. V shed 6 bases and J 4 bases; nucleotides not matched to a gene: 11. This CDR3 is CASRGDRVGSTEAFF. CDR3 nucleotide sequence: TGTGCCAGCAGGGGAGACAGGGTAGGGAGCACTGAAGCTTTCTTT.

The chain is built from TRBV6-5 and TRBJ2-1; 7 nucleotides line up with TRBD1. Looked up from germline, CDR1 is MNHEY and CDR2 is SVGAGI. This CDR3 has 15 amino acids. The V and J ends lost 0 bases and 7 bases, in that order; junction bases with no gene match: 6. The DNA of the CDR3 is TGTGCCAGCAGTTACTCGACTTACAGGGGAAATGAGCAGTTCTTC. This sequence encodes CASSYSTYRGNEQFF.

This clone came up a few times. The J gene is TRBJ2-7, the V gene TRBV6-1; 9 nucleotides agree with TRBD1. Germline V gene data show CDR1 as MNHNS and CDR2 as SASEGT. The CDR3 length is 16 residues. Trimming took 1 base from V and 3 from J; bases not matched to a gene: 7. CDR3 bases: TGTGCCAGCAGTGAAGTGCCGGGACAGGGACACTACGAGCAGTACTTC. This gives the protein CASSEVPGQGHYEQYF.